This TCR beta chain was recorded in a study of blood T cell repertoires in COVID-19. Per the germline V gene, CDR1 is GTSNPN and CDR2 is SVGIG (reference sequence). V shed 5 bases, J shed 6 bases, and the junction held 6 bases outside the gene matches. The CDR3 runs 14 residues. As handled by the study authors: Estimation of nucleated cell counts relied on the amplification of reference gene primers. Profiling relied on immunoSEQ multiplex PCR, and the TCRdb table lists in-frame clones only, not all of them. That table gives V, J and clone size, and the DNA gave D and trimming. Among roughly 410,000 clones listed, around 87% were seen once.

V and J are TRBV30 and TRBJ1-5; 11 positions match TRBD1. The sequence derives from a woman in her sixties with COVID-19, enrolled during active disease. Sequenced: peripheral blood. CDR3 amino acids: CAWDRDRGAQPQHF. DNA of the CDR3: TGTGCCTGGGACCGGGACAGGGGGGCTCAGCCCCAGCATTTT.